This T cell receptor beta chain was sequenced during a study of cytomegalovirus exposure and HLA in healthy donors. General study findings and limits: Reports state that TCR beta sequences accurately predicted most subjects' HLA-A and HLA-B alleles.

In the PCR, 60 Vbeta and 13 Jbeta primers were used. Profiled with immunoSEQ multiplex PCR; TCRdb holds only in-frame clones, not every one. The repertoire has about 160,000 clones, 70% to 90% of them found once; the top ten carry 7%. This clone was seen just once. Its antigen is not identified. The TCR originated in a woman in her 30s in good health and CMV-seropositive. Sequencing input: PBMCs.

CDR3 DNA sequence: TGTGCCAGCAGCTTAGGGCGCGGGGGGTGGGTCGGGGAGCTGTTTTTT. This encodes CASSLGRGGWVGELFF. The chain carries TRBV7-9 and TRBJ2-2, with 8 bases aligning to TRBD2. Looked up from germline, CDR1 is SEHNR and CDR2 is FQNEAQ (reference sequence). This CDR3 is built from 16 residues. After removal of 1 base from V and 7 bases from J, the junction contained 8 bases not matched to a gene.